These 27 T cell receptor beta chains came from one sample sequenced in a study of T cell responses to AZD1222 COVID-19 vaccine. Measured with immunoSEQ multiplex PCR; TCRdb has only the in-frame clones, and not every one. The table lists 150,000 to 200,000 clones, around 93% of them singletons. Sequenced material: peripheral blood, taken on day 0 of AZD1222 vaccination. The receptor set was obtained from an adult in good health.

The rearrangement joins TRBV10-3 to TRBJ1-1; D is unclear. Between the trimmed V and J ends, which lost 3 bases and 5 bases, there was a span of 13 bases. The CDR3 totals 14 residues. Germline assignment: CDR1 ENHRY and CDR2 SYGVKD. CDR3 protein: CAISDFMVGTEAFF. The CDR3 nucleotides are TGTGCCATCAGTGACTTCATGGTTGGGACTGAAGCTTTCTTT.

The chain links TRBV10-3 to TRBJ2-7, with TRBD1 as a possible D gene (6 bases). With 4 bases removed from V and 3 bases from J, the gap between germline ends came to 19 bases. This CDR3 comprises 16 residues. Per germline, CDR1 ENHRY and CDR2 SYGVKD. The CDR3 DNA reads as TGTGCCATCAGTGGACAAACAGGGCCCCACTTCTACGAGCAGTACTTC. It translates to CAISGQTGPHFYEQYF.

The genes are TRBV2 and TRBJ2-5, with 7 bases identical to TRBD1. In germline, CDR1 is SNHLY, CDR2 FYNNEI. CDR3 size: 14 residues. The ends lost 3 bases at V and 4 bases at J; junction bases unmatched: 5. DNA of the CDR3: TGTGCCAGCAGTGATGTTACAGGGGTAGAGACCCAGTACTTC. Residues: CASSDVTGVETQYF.

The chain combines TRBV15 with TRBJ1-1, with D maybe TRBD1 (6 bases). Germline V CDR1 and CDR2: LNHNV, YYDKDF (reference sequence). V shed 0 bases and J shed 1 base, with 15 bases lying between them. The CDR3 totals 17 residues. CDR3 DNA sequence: TGTGCCACCAGCAGAGATGGGGGCAGGACACAGAACACTGAAGCTTTCTTT. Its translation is CATSRDGGRTQNTEAFF.

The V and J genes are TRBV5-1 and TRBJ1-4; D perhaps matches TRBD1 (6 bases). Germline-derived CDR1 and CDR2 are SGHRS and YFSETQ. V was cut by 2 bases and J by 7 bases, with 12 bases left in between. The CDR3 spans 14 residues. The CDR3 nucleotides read TGCGCCAGCAGCTTTGGGGGCAATAGTGAAAAACTGTTTTTT. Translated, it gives CASSFGGNSEKLFF. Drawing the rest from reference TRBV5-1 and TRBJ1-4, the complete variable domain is KAGVTQTPRYLIKTRGQQVTLSCSPISGHRSVSWYQQTPGQGLQFLFEYFSETQRNKGNFPGRFSGRQFSNSRSEMNVSTLELGDSALYLCASSFGGNSEKLFFGSGTQLSVL.

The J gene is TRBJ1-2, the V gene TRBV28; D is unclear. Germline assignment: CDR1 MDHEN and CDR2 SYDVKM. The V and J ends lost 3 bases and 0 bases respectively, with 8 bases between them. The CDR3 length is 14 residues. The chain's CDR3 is CASSFGPPNYGYTF. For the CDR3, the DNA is TGTGCCAGCAGTTTCGGTCCTCCTAACTATGGCTACACCTTC.

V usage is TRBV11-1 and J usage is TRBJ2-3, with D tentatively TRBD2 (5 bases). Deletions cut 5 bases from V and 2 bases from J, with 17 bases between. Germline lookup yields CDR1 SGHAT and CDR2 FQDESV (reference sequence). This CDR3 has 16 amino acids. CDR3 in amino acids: CASSGRSGKSTDTQYF. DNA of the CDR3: TGTGCCAGCAGCGGACGCTCGGGGAAGTCCACAGATACGCAGTATTTT.

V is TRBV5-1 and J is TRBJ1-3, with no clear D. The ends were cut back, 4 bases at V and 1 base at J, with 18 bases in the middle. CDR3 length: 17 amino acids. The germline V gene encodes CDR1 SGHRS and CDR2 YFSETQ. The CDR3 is CASSEVGETGSGNTIYF. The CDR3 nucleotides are TGCGCCAGCAGCGAGGTCGGGGAAACCGGGTCTGGAAACACCATATATTTT.

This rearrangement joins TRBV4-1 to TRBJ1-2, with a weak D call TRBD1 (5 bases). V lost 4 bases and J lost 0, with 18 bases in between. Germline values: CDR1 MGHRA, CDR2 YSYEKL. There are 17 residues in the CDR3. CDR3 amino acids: CASSLSSAGPSNYGYTF. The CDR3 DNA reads TGCGCCAGCAGCCTATCCTCGGCAGGGCCCTCTAACTATGGCTACACCTTC.

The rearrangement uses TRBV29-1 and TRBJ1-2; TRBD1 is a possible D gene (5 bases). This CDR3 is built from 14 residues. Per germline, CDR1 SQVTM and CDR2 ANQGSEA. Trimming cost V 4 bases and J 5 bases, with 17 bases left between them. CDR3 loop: CSVVGRQGDYGYTF. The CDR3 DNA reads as TGCAGCGTTGTCGGTCGGCAGGGAGATTATGGCTACACCTTC.

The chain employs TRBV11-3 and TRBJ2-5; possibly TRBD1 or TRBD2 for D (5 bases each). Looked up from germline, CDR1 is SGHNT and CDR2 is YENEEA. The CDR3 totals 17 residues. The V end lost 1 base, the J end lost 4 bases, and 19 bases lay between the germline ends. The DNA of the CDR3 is TGTGCCAGCAGCTTAGGGGCTTGGAGAGGGACCAGAGAGACCCAGTACTTC. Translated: CASSLGAWRGTRETQYF. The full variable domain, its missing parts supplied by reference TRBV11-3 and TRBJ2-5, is EAGVVQSPRYKIIEKKQPVAFWCNPISGHNTLYWYLQNLGQGPELLIRYENEEAVDDSQLPKDRFSAERLKGVDSTLKIQPAELGDSAVYLCASSLGAWRGTRETQYFGPGTRLLVL.

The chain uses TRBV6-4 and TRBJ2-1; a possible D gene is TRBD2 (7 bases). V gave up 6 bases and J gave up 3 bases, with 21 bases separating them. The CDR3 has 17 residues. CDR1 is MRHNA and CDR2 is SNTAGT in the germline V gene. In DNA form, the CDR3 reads TGTGCCAGCAGCCCTACAAATGTGGGAGGGGGCTACAATGAGCAGTTCTTC. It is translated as CASSPTNVGGGYNEQFF.

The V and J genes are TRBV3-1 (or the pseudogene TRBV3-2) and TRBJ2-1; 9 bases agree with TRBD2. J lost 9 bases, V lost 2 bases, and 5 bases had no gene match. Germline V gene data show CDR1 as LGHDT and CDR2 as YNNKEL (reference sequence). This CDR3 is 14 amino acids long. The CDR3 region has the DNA TGTGCCAGCAGCCAACGGCGGGAGGGAAGTGAGCAGTTCTTC. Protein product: CASSQRREGSEQFF.

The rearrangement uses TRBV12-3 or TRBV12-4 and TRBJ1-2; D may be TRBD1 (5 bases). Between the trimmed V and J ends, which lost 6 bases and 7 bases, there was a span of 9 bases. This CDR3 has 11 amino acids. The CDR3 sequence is CASSQGFGYTF. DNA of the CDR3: TGTGCCAGCAGCCAGGGTTTTGGCTACACCTTC.

The CDR3 spells CASTPGVNTEAFF. The CDR3 bases are TGCGCCAGCACCCCCGGTGTGAACACTGAAGCTTTCTTT. The V call is TRBV5-1, the J call TRBJ1-1; D is ambiguous. CDR3 size: 13 residues. The germline V and J ends were trimmed by 6 bases and 0 bases, with 9 bases remaining between them. Germline assignment: CDR1 SGHRS and CDR2 YFSETQ.

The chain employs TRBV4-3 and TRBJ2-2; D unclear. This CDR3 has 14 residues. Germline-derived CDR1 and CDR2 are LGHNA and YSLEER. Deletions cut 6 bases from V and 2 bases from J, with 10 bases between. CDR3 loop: CASSLDGNTGELFF. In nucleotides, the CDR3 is TGCGCCAGCAGTTTGGACGGCAACACCGGGGAGCTGTTTTTT.

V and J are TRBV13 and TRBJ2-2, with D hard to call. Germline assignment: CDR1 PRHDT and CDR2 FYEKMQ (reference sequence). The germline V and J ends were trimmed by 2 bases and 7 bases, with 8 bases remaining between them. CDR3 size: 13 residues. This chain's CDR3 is CASSLTRFGELFF. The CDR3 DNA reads TGTGCCAGCAGCTTAACTCGGTTCGGGGAGCTGTTTTTT.

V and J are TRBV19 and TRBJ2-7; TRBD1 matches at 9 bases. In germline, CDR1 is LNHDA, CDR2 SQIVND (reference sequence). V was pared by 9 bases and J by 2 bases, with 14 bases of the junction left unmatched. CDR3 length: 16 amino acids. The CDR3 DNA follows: TGTGCCAGAACCCCTGCCCGGAACAGGGGGCCCTACGAGCAGTACTTC. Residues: CARTPARNRGPYEQYF.

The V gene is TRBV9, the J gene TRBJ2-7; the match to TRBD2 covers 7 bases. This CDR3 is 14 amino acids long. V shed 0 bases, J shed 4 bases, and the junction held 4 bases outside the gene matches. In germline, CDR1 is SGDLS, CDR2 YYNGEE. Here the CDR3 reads CASSVAVGGYEQYF. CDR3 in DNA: TGTGCCAGCAGCGTAGCAGTGGGGGGGTACGAGCAGTACTTC.

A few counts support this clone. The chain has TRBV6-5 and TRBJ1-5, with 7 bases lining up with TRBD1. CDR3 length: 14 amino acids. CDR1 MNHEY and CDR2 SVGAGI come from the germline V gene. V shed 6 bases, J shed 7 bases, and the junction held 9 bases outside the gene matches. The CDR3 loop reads CASSIDRVGQPQHF. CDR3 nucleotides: TGTGCCAGCAGCATTGACAGGGTGGGGCAGCCCCAGCATTTT.

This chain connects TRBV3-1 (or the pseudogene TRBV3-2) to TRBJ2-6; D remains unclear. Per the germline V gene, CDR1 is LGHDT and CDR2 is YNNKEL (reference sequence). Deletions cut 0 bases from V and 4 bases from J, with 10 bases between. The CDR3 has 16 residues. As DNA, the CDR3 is TGTGCCAGCAGCCAAGAATCACAGCTCGGGGCCAACGTCCTGACTTTC. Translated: CASSQESQLGANVLTF.

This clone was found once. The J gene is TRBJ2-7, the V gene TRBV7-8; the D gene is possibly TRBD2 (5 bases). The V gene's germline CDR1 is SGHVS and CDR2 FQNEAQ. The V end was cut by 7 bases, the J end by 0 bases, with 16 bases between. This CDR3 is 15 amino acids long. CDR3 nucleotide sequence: TGTGCCAGCACCATAGGGCCGGGGAGCTCCTACGAGCAGTACTTC. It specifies CASTIGPGSSYEQYF.

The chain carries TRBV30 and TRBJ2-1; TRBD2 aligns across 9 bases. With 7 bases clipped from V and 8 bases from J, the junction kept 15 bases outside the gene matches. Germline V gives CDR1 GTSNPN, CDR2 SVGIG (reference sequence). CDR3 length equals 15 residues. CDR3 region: CAYSVASGKDHEQFF. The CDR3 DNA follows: TGTGCCTACTCCGTGGCTAGCGGGAAAGACCATGAGCAGTTCTTC.

DNA of the CDR3: TGCGCCAGCAGTGAGTCGTGGGGAGCGAGCGGCAATCAGCCCCAGCATTTT. As protein: CASSESWGASGNQPQHF. The chain employs TRBV10-2 and TRBJ1-5; the D is unclear. The V gene's germline CDR1 is WSHSY and CDR2 SAAADI. V was clipped by 0 bases and J by 2 bases, with 14 bases between them. The CDR3 consists of 17 residues.

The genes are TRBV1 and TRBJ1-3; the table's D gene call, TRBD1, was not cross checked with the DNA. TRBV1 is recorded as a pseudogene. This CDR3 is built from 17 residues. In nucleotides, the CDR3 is TGCACCAGCAGCCAAGATAGAACAGGGGCGGTTGGAAACACCATATATTTT. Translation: CTSSQDRTGAVGNTIYF.

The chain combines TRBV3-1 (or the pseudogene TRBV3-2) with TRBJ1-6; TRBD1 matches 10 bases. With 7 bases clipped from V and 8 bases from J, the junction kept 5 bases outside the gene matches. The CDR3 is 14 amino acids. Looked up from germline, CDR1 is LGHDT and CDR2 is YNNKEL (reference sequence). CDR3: CASMPGTGDSPLHF. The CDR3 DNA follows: TGTGCCAGCATGCCCGGGACAGGGGATTCACCCCTCCACTTT.

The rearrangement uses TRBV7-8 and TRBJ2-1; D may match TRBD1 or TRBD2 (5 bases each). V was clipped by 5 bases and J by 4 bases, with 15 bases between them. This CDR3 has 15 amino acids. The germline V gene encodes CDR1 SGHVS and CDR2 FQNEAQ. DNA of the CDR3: TGTGCCAGCAGCATCCGGGACGGGCGGTACAATGAGCAGTTCTTC. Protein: CASSIRDGRYNEQFF.